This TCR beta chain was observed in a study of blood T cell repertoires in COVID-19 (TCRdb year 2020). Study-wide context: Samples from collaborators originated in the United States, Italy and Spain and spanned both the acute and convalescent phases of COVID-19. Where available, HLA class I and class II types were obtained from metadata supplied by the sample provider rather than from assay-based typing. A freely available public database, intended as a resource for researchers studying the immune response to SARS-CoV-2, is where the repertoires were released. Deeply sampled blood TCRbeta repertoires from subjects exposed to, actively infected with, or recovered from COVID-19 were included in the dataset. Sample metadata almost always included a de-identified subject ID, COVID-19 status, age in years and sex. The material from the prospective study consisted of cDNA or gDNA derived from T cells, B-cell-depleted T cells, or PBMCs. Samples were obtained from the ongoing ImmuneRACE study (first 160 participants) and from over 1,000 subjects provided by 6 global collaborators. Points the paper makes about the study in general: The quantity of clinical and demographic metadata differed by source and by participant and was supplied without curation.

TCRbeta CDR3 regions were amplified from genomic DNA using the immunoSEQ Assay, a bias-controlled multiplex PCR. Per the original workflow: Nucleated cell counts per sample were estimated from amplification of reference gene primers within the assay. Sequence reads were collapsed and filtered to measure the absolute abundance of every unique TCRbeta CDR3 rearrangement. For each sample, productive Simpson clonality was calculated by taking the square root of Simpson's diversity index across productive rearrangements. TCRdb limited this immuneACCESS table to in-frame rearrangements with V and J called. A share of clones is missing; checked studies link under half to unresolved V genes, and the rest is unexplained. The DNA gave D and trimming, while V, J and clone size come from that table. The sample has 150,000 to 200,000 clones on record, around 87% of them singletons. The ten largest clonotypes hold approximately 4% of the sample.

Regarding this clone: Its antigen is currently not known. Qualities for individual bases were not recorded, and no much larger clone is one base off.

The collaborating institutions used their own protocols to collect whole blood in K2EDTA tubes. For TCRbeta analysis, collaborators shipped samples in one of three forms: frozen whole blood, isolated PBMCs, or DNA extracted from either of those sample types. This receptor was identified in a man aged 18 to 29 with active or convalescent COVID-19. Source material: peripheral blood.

The nucleotide sequence reads as follows: TGTGCCAGCGGCAGCTCTGGAAACACCATATATTTT. Translated, this is CASGSSGNTIYF. This receptor chain uses TRBV2 and TRBJ1-3, with the D gene call left open. Relative to germline, V is 8 bases shorter and J is 0 bases shorter, with 5 bases between their ends. The CDR1 and CDR2 encoded by the germline V gene are SNHLY and FYNNEI. The CDR3 measures 12 amino acids from cysteine to phenylalanine. Only the CDR3 DNA stays, 36 bases, in frame from base 1. With the rest looked up from the reference TRBV2 and TRBJ1-3 genes rather than sequenced, the full variable domain is EPEVTQTPSHQVTQMGQEVILRCVPISNHLYFYWYRQILGQKVEFLVSFYNNEISEKSEIFDDQFSVERPDGSNFTLKIRSTKLEDSAMYFCASGSSGNTIYFGEGSWLTVV.